This TCR beta chain comes out of a study of blood T cell repertoires in COVID-19. Study as a whole: COVID-19 samples collected from the United States, Italy and Spain covered acute and convalescent phases. From T cells, B-cell-depleted T cells, or PBMCs came the material, which was cDNA or gDNA.

The protocol was immunoSEQ multiplex PCR, while the TCRdb copy is restricted to in-frame clones and leaves out a portion. The data contain 25,000 to 30,000 clones, over 75% of them singletons. The CDR3 spans 14 residues. Trimming took 0 bases from V and 6 from J, leaving 9 bases between them. Germline assignment: CDR1 SGHRS and CDR2 YFSETQ. This sequence was found in a man aged 70 or older with active COVID-19. The sample taken for sequencing was peripheral blood. The chain has TRBV5-1 and TRBJ2-2; the D gene is possibly TRBD2 (5 bases). For the CDR3, the DNA is TGCGCCAGCAGCTTGGACAGCGGATCCGGGGAGCTGTTTTTT. It specifies CASSLDSGSGELFF.